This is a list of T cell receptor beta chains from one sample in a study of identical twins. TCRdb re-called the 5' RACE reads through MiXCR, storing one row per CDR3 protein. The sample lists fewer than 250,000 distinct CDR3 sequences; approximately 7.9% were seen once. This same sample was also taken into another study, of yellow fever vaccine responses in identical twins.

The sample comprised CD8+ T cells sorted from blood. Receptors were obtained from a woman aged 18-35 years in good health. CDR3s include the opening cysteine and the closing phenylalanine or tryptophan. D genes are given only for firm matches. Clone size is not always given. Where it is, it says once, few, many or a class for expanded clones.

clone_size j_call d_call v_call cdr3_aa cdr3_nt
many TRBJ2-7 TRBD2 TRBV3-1 CASSQDPSGTLSYEQYF TGTGCCAGCAGCCAAGATCCTAGCGGGACACTCTCCTACGAGCAGTACTTC
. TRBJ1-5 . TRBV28 CASSFDGSLYQPQHF TGTGCCAGCAGTTTCGACGGCAGCCTGTATCAGCCCCAGCATTTT
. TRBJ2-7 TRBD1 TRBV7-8 CASSLSGTGVGEQYF TGTGCCAGCAGCCTAAGCGGGACAGGGGTGGGCGAGCAGTACTTC
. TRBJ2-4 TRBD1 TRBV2 CASSQPGQGDNIQYF TGTGCCAGCAGTCAACCGGGACAGGGTGACAACATTCAGTACTTC
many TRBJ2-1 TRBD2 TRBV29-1 CSVEDLAGGPNEQFF TGCAGCGTTGAAGATCTAGCGGGGGGGCCAAATGAGCAGTTCTTC
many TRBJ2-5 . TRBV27 CASSLRGRTTETQYF TGTGCCAGCAGTTTACGGGGCCGAACAACGGAGACCCAGTACTTC
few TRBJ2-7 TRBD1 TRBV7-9 CASSTSQGAYEQYF TGTGCCAGCAGCACCAGTCAGGGGGCCTACGAGCAGTACTTC
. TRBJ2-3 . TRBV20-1 CSAVSGLGGPGGDTQYF TGCAGTGCCGTATCTGGTTTGGGGGGCCCAGGGGGAGATACGCAGTATTTT
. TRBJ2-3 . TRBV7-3 CASSFHPGTADTQYF TGTGCCAGCAGCTTTCACCCCGGGACGGCAGATACGCAGTATTTT
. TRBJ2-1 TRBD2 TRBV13 CASSLPGGRSNEQFF TGTGCCAGCAGCCTACCGGGCGGGAGATCGAATGAGCAGTTCTTC